Following are 10 T cell receptor beta chains from one sample sequenced in a study of OX40 agonist ivuxolimab in advanced cancers. The assay was immunoSEQ multiplex PCR, and TCRdb's table has in-frame clones only and misses some. Of 25,000 to 30,000 clones listed, roughly four fifths were seen once; the top ten hold about 29%. The sequences come from CD4+ or CD8+ T cells sorted from blood, collected in a trial of the OX40 agonist ivuxolimab. All receptors derive from an adult with an advanced solid tumor such as melanoma, head and neck, liver or kidney cancer.

The rearrangement uses TRBV12-5 and TRBJ2-7; the D gene is possibly TRBD2 (5 bases). CDR3 length: 13 residues. The V gene lost 4 bases and the J gene lost 4 bases, with 11 bases spanning the gap. In germline, CDR1 is LGHNT, CDR2 FRNRAP. CDR3 loop: CASGSPRGYEQYF. The CDR3 DNA reads TGTGCTAGTGGTTCCCCCCGGGGTTACGAGCAGTACTTC.

The rearrangement uses TRBV5-1 and TRBJ1-2; D ambiguous. Trimming took off 5 bases at V and 8 bases at J, with 13 bases between the two ends. The CDR3 sequence is 12 residues long. Germline V gives CDR1 SGHRS, CDR2 YFSETQ. DNA for the CDR3: TGCGCCAGCAGGCCGGATTCGTGGGGCTACACCTTC. Its translation: CASRPDSWGYTF.

V is TRBV7-6 and J is TRBJ1-5; 10 positions match TRBD1. Germline V lookup: CDR1 SGHVS, CDR2 FNYEAQ. The CDR3 runs 14 residues. J was trimmed by 6 bases and V by 5 bases; bases with no gene match: 4. CDR3 nucleotides: TGTGCCAGCAGCCCGGGGACAGGGGTTCAGCCCCAGCATTTT. Encoded protein: CASSPGTGVQPQHF.

J is TRBJ2-1 and V is TRBV6-5; D gene uncertain. CDR1 MNHEY and CDR2 SVGAGI come from the germline V gene. The V end was cut by 0 bases, the J end by 7 bases, with 4 bases between. The CDR3 has 12 amino acids. The CDR3 loop reads CASSYSGNEQFF. CDR3 bases: TGTGCCAGCAGTTACTCGGGGAATGAGCAGTTCTTC.

The genes are TRBV6-5 and TRBJ2-3; TRBD2 is a possible D gene (6 bases). The CDR3 has 14 residues. The V gene lost 5 bases and the J gene lost 4 bases, with 13 bases spanning the gap. From germline, CDR1 is MNHEY and CDR2 SVGAGI. CDR3 nucleotides: TGTGCCAGCAGTCCCGGAGGGAGGTCAGATACGCAGTATTTT. The encoded protein is CASSPGGRSDTQYF.

This chain links TRBV28 with TRBJ1-1; 8 bases are a match to TRBD1. Germline trimming cut 2 bases from V and 3 bases from J; bases unmatched to any gene: 5. The CDR3 has 15 residues. Germline CDR1 is MDHEN and CDR2 is SYDVKM. The CDR3 DNA follows: TGTGCCAGCAGTTTAGCCGGACAGGGTGACACTGAAGCTTTCTTT. Protein: CASSLAGQGDTEAFF.

This chain joins TRBV6-5 and TRBJ1-4, with TRBD1 matching 8 bases. Unmatched junction bases numbered 5, after V lost 5 bases and J lost 6 bases. This CDR3 region has 14 residues. Germline-derived CDR1 and CDR2 are MNHEY and SVGAGI. The CDR3 is CASSKQGVYEKLFF. The CDR3 region has the DNA TGTGCCAGCAGTAAACAGGGGGTGTATGAAAAACTGTTTTTT.

The chain is built from TRBV6-1 and TRBJ2-3, with a possible D match to TRBD2 (5 bases). The germline CDR1 and CDR2 sequences are MNHNS and SASEGT. The CDR3 extends over 15 amino acids. The V gene lost 2 bases and the J gene lost 1 base, with 10 bases spanning the gap. The CDR3 is CASSEFRGGTDTQYF. The CDR3 region has the DNA TGTGCCAGCAGTGAATTTCGGGGAGGCACAGATACGCAGTATTTT.

This clone is labeled as medium-sized. Within the sample, other DNA sequences also encode this same CDR3. The rearrangement links TRBV5-1 to TRBJ2-2; D uncertain. Germline values: CDR1 SGHRS, CDR2 YFSETQ. This CDR3 has 14 residues. Trimming stripped 2 bases from V and 1 base from J, with 6 bases between. CDR3 in amino acids: CASSLTVNTGELFF. In DNA form, the CDR3 reads TGCGCCAGCAGCTTAACAGTGAACACCGGGGAGCTGTTTTTT.

This sequence joins TRBV29-1 and TRBJ1-1; TRBD1 matches 9 bases. Germline values: CDR1 SQVTM, CDR2 ANQGSEA. The CDR3 covers 13 residues. V was pared by 7 bases and J by 4 bases, with 7 bases of the junction left unmatched. DNA for the CDR3: TGCAGCGACCTGGACAGGGGCGGCACTGAAGCTTTCTTT. It is translated as CSDLDRGGTEAFF.